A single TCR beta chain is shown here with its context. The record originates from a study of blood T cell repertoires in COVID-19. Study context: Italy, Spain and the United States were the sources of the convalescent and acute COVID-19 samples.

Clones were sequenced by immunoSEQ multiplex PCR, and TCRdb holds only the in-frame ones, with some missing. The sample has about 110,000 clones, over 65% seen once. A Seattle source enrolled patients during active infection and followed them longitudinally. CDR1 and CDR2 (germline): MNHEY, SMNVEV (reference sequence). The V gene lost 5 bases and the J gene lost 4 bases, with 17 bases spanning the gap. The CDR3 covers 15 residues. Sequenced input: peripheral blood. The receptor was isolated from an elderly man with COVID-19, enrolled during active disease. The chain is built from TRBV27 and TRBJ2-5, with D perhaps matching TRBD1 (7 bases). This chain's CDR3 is CASSGRQGGGETQYF. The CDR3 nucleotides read TGTGCCAGCAGTGGACGACAGGGAGGAGGAGAGACCCAGTACTTC.